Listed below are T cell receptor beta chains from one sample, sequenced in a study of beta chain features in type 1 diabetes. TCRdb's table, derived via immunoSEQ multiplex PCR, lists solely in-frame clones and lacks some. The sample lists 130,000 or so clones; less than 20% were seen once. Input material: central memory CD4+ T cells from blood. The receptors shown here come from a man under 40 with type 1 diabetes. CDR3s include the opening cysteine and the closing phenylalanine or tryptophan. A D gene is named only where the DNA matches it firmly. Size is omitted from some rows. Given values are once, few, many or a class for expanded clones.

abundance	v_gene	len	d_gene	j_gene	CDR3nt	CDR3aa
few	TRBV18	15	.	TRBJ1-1	TGTGCCAGCTCACCACAAGCACCCCGGGACACTGAAGCTTTCTTT	CASSPQAPRDTEAFF
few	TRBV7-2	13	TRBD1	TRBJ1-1	TGTGCCAGCAGAGCTACAGGGGAAACTGAAGCTTTCTTT	CASRATGETEAFF
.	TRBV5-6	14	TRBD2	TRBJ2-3	TGTGCCAGCAGCCCCTTGGGACTAGTGGATACGCAGTATTTT	CASSPLGLVDTQYF
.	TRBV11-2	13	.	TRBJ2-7	TGTGCCAGCAGCCCCACATCTTCGGTCGGTGGTTACTTC	CASSPTSSVGGYF
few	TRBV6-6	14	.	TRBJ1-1	TGTGCCAGCAGCAGTCAGGGAGTCGACACTGAAGCTTTCTTT	CASSSQGVDTEAFF
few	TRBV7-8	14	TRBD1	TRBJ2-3	TGTGCCAGCAGCGCGGACAGGGCGGTCGGTTCGCAGTATTTT	CASSADRAVGSQYF
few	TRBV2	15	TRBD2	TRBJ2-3	TGTGCCAGCAGTTCCGGGACTATCAGCGCAGATACGCAGTATTTT	CASSSGTISADTQYF
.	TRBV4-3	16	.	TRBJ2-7	TGCGCCAGCAGCCCAGAGACAATGTCGGCCTCCTACGAGCAGTACTTC	CASSPETMSASYEQYF
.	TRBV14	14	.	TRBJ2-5	TGTGCCAGCAGCCAAATCGGCGGGGTTGAGACCCAGTACTTC	CASSQIGGVETQYF
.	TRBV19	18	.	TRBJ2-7	TGTGCCAGTAGTCTCTCACCTGCCATCCGGGACCAGACCTACGAGCAGTACTTC	CASSLSPAIRDQTYEQYF
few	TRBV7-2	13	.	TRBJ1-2	TGTGCCAGCAGCTTAGGACAGCTTATGGGCTACACCTTC	CASSLGQLMGYTF
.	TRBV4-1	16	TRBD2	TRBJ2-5	TGCGCCAGCAGCCCAATGGGACTAGCGGAGCAAGAGACCCAGTACTTC	CASSPMGLAEQETQYF
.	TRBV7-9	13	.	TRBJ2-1	TGTGCCAGCAGCTTATTTCTCGACAATGAGCAGTTCTTC	CASSLFLDNEQFF
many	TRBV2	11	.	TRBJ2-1	TGTGCCAGCAGGGTTGGCCAGATACAGTTCTTC	CASRVGQIQFF
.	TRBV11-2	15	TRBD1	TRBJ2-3	TGTGCCAGCAGCCTCGGACAGGGGAACACAGATACGCAGTATTTT	CASSLGQGNTDTQYF
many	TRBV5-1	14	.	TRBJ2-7	TGCGCCAGCAGCACAGGGACTTTCTCCTACGAGCAGTACTTC	CASSTGTFSYEQYF
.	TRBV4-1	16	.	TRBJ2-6	TGCGCCAGCAGCCAAGTTAAGTCCTCTGGGGCCAACGTCCTGACTTTC	CASSQVKSSGANVLTF
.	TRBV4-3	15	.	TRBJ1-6	TGCGCCAGCAGCCAGCCGGGGGCCAGGGATTCACCCCTCCACTTT	CASSQPGARDSPLHF
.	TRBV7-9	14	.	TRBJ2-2	TGTGCCAGCAGCTTACAGGGAGACACCGGGGAGCTGTTTTTT	CASSLQGDTGELFF
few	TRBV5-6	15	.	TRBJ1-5	TGTGCCAGCAGCTTGGAGGGGCGAGGCAATCAGCCCCAGCATTTT	CASSLEGRGNQPQHF
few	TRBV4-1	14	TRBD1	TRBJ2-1	TGCGCCAGCAGCCAAGATAATCAGGGGGCTGAGCAGTTCTTC	CASSQDNQGAEQFF
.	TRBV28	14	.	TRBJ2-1	TGTGCCAGCAGTGGTGGACAGAGCTACAATGAGCAGTTCTTC	CASSGGQSYNEQFF
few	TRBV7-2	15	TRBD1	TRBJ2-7	TGTGCCAGCAGCCCTACGAGGACAGGGGGCCACCAGCAGTACTTC	CASSPTRTGGHQQYF
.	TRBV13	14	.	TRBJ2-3	TGTGCCAGCAGCCCCGTATCCGTTGTAGATACGCAGTATTTT	CASSPVSVVDTQYF
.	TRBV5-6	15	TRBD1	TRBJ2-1	TGTGCCAGCAGTATTTCGGGACAGGGGGCGGGAGAGCAGTTCTTC	CASSISGQGAGEQFF
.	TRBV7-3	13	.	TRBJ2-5	TGTGCCAGCAGTCAAGGACAACAAGAGACCCAGTACTTC	CASSQGQQETQYF
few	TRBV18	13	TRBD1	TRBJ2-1	TGTGCCAGCTCACCCGTGACAGGGAATGAGCAGTTCTTC	CASSPVTGNEQFF
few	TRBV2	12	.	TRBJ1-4	TGTGCCAGCAGTGAGTCGGAGGTGAAGCTGTTTTTT	CASSESEVKLFF
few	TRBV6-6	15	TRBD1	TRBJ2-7	TGTGCCAGCAGTTCCCCCAGGGGGAATACCTACGAGCAGTACTTC	CASSSPRGNTYEQYF